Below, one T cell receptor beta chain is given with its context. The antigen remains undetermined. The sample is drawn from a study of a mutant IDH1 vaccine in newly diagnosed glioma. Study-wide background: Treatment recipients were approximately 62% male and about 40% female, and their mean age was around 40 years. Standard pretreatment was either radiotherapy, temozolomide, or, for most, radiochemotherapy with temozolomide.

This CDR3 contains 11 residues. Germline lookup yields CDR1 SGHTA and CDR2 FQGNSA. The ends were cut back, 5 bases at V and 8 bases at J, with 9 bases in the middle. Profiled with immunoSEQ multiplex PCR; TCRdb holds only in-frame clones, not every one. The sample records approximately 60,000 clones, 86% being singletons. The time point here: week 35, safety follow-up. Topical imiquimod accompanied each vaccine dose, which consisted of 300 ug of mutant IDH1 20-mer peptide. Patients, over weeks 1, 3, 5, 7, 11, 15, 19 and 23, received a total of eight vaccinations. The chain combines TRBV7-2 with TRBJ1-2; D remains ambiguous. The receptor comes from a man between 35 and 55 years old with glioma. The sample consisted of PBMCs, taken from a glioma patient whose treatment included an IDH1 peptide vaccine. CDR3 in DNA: TGTGCCAGCAGCCCGAACTTGGGCTACACCTTC. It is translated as CASSPNLGYTF.